This entry concerns a single T cell receptor beta chain. No antigen is known for it. The data stem from a study of CXCR3-negative and CXCR3-positive naive CD8 T cells. About the study: Every library held about 1.5 +/- 0.3 million TRB reads, and the total came to around 150 million.

The germline CDR1 and CDR2 sequences are MNHEY and SMNVEV (reference sequence). CDR3 length: 12 residues. Overall study findings and caveats: CXCR3-positive naive cells carried more hydrophobic TRB CDR3s than CXCR3-negative ones. The study found comparably high diversity in both naive subsets and much lower diversity in memory CD8+ cells. The TRBV-TRBJ usage of naive CXCR3-negative and CXCR3-positive cells was similar, but that of memory cells differed.

5' RACE that incorporated UMI labels was used to prepare the TRB cDNA libraries. For each CDR3 protein, TCRdb gives one entry from its re-call of the 5' RACE reads, without DNA. The listing records 90,000 to 100,000 distinct CDR3 sequences. The receptor's source is a human donor in good health. Some clones in this sample may be carry-over from other donors' samples. The chain recombines TRBV27 with TRBJ2-7; TCRdb designates TRBD1, a call that cannot be tested without DNA. What was sequenced was naive CXCR3+ CD8+ T cells from blood. The subset denotes: CD45RO-CCR7+CD27+CD95- naive CD8+ T cells expressing CXCR3 (TNR3+). The CDR3 sequence: CASSNLGGEQYF.